A single sample gave rise to the 10 T cell receptor beta chains below, sequenced in a study of PD-1 blockade in classical Hodgkin lymphoma. Every one of the patients relapsed after autologous stem cell transplantation (brentuximab vedotin exposure was variable). Sequencing was performed with immunoSEQ multiplex PCR; in TCRdb, only in-frame clones are kept and a portion is missing. The sample consists of tens of thousands of clones, 71% of them appearing once. The specimen was peripheral blood mononuclear cells (PBMCs), collected before the second cycle of nivolumab. Receptors originate from a human donor with classical Hodgkin lymphoma.

In its sample, this clone was seen a few times. This chain connects TRBV7-9 to TRBJ2-3; D perhaps matches TRBD2 (6 bases). Trimming stripped 11 bases from V and 4 bases from J, with 28 bases between. The CDR3 sequence is 17 residues long. In germline, CDR1 is SEHNR, CDR2 FQNEAQ (reference sequence). Written as DNA, the CDR3 is TGTGCCGCCCCTGAAGGGCATCGCGGGGAGTTTTCAGATACGCAGTATTTT. It codes for CAAPEGHRGEFSDTQYF. The full variable domain, in which reference TRBV7-9 and TRBJ2-3 provide the parts outside the CDR3, is DTGVSQNPRHKITKRGQNVTFRCDPISEHNRLYWYRQTLGQGPEFLTYFQNEAQLEKSRLLSDRFSAERPKGSFSTLEIQRTEQGDSAMYLCAAPEGHRGEFSDTQYFGPGTRLTVL.

The CDR3 region has the DNA TGTGCCACCAGAAGGGACCTCTACAATGAGCAGTTCTTC. It codes for CATRRDLYNEQFF. This chain joins TRBV15 and TRBJ2-1, with D perhaps given as TRBD1 or TRBD2 (5 bases each). V lost 6 bases and J 3 bases, leaving 9 bases between the germline ends. The CDR3 sequence is 13 residues long. From germline, CDR1 is LNHNV and CDR2 YYDKDF (reference sequence).

The chain has TRBV5-4 and TRBJ2-5, with a possible D match to TRBD1 (6 bases). V lost 4 bases and J 2 bases, leaving 18 bases between the germline ends. This CDR3 is 16 amino acids long. Germline values: CDR1 SGHNT, CDR2 YYREEE (reference sequence). CDR3 DNA: TGTGCCAGCAGCCCAGCTGGGACAAGGGCACAAGAGACCCAGTACTTC. Protein product: CASSPAGTRAQETQYF.

This sequence joins TRBV5-1 and TRBJ2-3; 11 bases align to TRBD2. The CDR3 consists of 16 residues. Unmatched junction bases numbered 11, after V lost 7 bases and J lost 4 bases. Germline loops: CDR1 SGHRS, CDR2 YFSETQ. The CDR3 protein is CASGDLVAGGPDTQYF. DNA for the CDR3: TGCGCCAGCGGGGACTTAGTAGCGGGGGGGCCAGATACGCAGTATTTT.

The gene calls are TRBV7-9 and TRBJ2-2, with D possibly TRBD2 on 7 matching bases. The germline V gene has CDR1 SEHNR and CDR2 FQNEAQ (reference sequence). Trimming pared 5 bases from V and 1 base from J, leaving 17 bases between. The CDR3 sequence is 17 residues long. CDR3 region: CASSPPGGGLNTGELFF. In DNA form, the CDR3 reads TGTGCCAGCAGCCCCCCTGGGGGGGGCCTGAACACCGGGGAGCTGTTTTTT.

This clone was seen once. The chain links TRBV6-5 to TRBJ1-6; no clear D. The CDR3 sequence is 15 residues long. V was pared by 2 bases and J by 9 bases, with 14 bases between. CDR1 MNHEY and CDR2 SVGAGI come from the germline V gene. Here the CDR3 reads CASSYSEGIGSPLHF. As DNA, the CDR3 is TGTGCCAGCAGTTACAGCGAGGGAATAGGTTCACCCCTCCACTTT.

The sample holds a few counts of this clone. The gene calls are TRBV19 and TRBJ2-7; 7 positions match TRBD2. Unmatched junction bases numbered 9, after V lost 8 bases and J lost 2 bases. The CDR3 contains 14 residues. Germline V gene data show CDR1 as LNHDA and CDR2 as SQIVND (reference sequence). CDR3 loop: CASSGGGGTYEQYF. The CDR3 DNA is TGTGCCAGTTCGGGAGGTGGGGGGACCTACGAGCAGTACTTC.

The genes are TRBV30 and TRBJ1-2, with TRBD1 as a possible D gene (5 bases). V lost 4 bases to trimming and J lost 4 bases, with 16 bases between them. Germline V gives CDR1 GTSNPN, CDR2 SVGIG (reference sequence). The CDR3 loop spans 14 amino acids. The CDR3 DNA is TGTGCCTGGACCGGAGCGGCAGGGCGCTATGGCTACACCTTC. Its protein product is CAWTGAAGRYGYTF.

On this clone itself: The junction shows a germline mismatch at one end, possibly a read error. The chain is built from TRBV7-7 and TRBJ2-1; 8 nucleotides align to TRBD1. This CDR3 is 15 amino acids long. CDR1 SSHAT and CDR2 FNYEAQ come from the germline V gene (reference sequence). CDR3 coding DNA: TGTGCTAGCAGCTTAGGACAGGGAATCAAGAATGAGCAGTTCTTC. Translated: CASSLGQGIKNEQFF. Supplemented by reference TRBV7-7 and TRBJ2-1, the full variable domain reads GAGVSQSPRYKVTKRGQDVTLRCDPISSHATLYWYQQALGQGPEFLTYFNYEAQPDKSGLPSDRFSAERPEGSISTLTIQRTEQRDSAMYRCASSLGQGIKNEQFFGPGTRLTVL.

The chain is built from TRBV19 and TRBJ1-3; unclear D gene. The germline gives CDR1 LNHDA, CDR2 SQIVND (reference sequence). Trimming stripped 8 bases from V and 2 bases from J, with 13 bases between. The CDR3 has 14 residues. The CDR3 loop reads CASQPKNAGNTIYF. The CDR3 DNA is TGTGCCAGTCAACCAAAGAACGCTGGAAACACCATATATTTT.